This TCR beta chain stems from a study of blood T cell repertoires in COVID-19. Using immunoSEQ multiplex PCR, the repertoire was profiled, and TCRdb retains in-frame clones only, with some absent. The sample lists roughly 43,000 clones; approximately 83% were seen once. Germline assignment: CDR1 SNHLY and CDR2 FYNNEI. The CDR3 is 13 amino acids. Trimming pared 5 bases from V and 7 bases from J, leaving 15 bases between. This TCR was sampled from a human donor in a cohort sampled during active COVID-19. The donor label of this sample is uncertain. The sequenced sample was peripheral blood. The chain recombines TRBV2 with TRBJ2-7; tentative D call: TRBD1 (7 bases). The CDR3 nucleotides read TGTGCCAGCAGTTCGACGGCAGGGGGGGAGCAGTACTTC. This codes for CASSSTAGGEQYF. Filled out from reference TRBV2 and TRBJ2-7, the complete variable domain reads EPEVTQTPSHQVTQMGQEVILRCVPISNHLYFYWYRQILGQKVEFLVSFYNNEISEKSEIFDDQFSVERPDGSNFTLKIRSTKLEDSAMYFCASSSTAGGEQYFGPGTRLTVT.